This T cell receptor (beta chain) originates from a study of beta chain features in type 1 diabetes. Overall study results and limits: People with Type 1 diabetes carried modestly yet significantly shorter TCRB CDR3s in all four CD4+ subsets.

The CDR3 loop spans 16 amino acids. The germline V gene encodes CDR1 MDHEN and CDR2 SYDVKM. Trimming took off 4 bases at V and 5 bases at J, with 20 bases between the two ends. All sorted populations exceeded 95% purity. With respect to this clone: The antigen is not known.

Of the isolated RNA, all was reverse transcribed, and so the sequenced material was expressed TCRB transcripts. Clones were read by immunoSEQ multiplex PCR, and TCRdb kept only the in-frame ones, dropping some. Of almost 350,000 clones listed, over 7% are singletons. The rearrangement links TRBV28 to TRBJ1-2, with D possibly being TRBD1 (5 bases). Sequencing was carried out using central memory CD4+ T cells from blood. The receptor comes from a man aged 30 to 39 with type 1 diabetes. DNA of the CDR3: TGTGCCAGCAGTTATTTGTTTGCGGGGGATGATTATGGCTACACCTTC. Encoded protein: CASSYLFAGDDYGYTF.